One sample yielded the 8 T cell receptor beta chains listed below, sequenced in a study of control samples from healthy donors and cancer patients. This table comes from immunoSEQ multiplex PCR, and its TCRdb copy is limited to in-frame clones, with some not included. In the table there are around 170,000 clones, approximately 90% of which are singletons. Sequencing was carried out using blood. The receptors shown here come from a woman younger than 45 in good health.

V usage is TRBV6-2 or TRBV6-3 and J usage is TRBJ1-4, with D perhaps matching TRBD1 (6 bases). Germline CDR1 MNHEY, CDR2 SVGEGT. The CDR3 extends over 15 amino acids. Deletions cut 4 bases from V and 3 bases from J, with 12 bases between. CDR3 coding DNA: TGTGCCAGCAGTTCGACGGGACATTCTAATGAAAAACTGTTTTTT. Protein sequence: CASSSTGHSNEKLFF.

This chain links TRBV6-5 with TRBJ1-2; TRBD1 is a possible D gene (6 bases). The length of the CDR3 is 13 residues. Trimming shortened V by 6 bases and J by 2 bases, and 10 bases separated the two germline ends. Germline V gene lookup returns CDR1 MNHEY and CDR2 SVGAGI. CDR3 sequence: CASRPGQNYGYTF. CDR3 nucleotides: TGTGCCAGCAGACCGGGACAAAACTATGGCTACACCTTC.

This chain uses TRBV27 with TRBJ1-5; tentative D call: TRBD1 (5 bases). This CDR3 has 16 residues. The V gene lost 5 bases and the J gene lost 4 bases, with 18 bases spanning the gap. Germline lookup yields CDR1 MNHEY and CDR2 SMNVEV (reference sequence). CDR3 DNA sequence: TGTGCCAGCAGTCCCCGATTTCAGGGAGGGAATCAGCCCCAGCATTTT. This sequence encodes CASSPRFQGGNQPQHF.

The rearrangement links TRBV6-5 to TRBJ1-5, with D possibly being TRBD1 (5 bases). The CDR3 contains 14 residues. The V gene's germline CDR1 is MNHEY and CDR2 SVGAGI. V was trimmed by 6 bases and J by 7 bases, leaving 16 bases between them. CDR3 in DNA: TGTGCCAGCAGAGCTGGGGGGTCGGGGCAGCCCCAGCATTTT. Translation gives CASRAGGSGQPQHF.

This chain joins TRBV5-6 and TRBJ1-5, with TRBD1 matching 8 bases. CDR1 and CDR2 (germline): SGHDT, YYEEEE. The ends lost 2 bases at V and 2 bases at J; junction bases unmatched: 9. The CDR3 has 17 amino acids. CDR3 protein: CASSFYQGAGGNQPQHF. The CDR3 DNA reads TGTGCCAGCAGCTTCTATCAGGGGGCGGGAGGCAATCAGCCCCAGCATTTT.

The V call is TRBV5-1, the J call TRBJ2-7, with D tentatively TRBD2 (6 bases). The CDR3 consists of 14 residues. Germline CDR1 reads SGHRS; CDR2 reads YFSETQ. Trimming removed 4 bases at V and 0 bases at J, with 11 bases between. CDR3 region: CASSARGSSYEQYF. The CDR3 bases are TGCGCCAGCAGCGCGCGGGGTTCCTCCTACGAGCAGTACTTC.

CDR3 nucleotide sequence: TGCAGCGTTGTTCCGGGGACAGGGGGAAGAGAGCAGTACTTC. This sequence encodes CSVVPGTGGREQYF. This chain joins TRBV29-1 and TRBJ2-7, with 11 bases fitting TRBD1. This CDR3 contains 14 residues. Germline CDR1 reads SQVTM; CDR2 reads ANQGSEA. V shed 4 bases, J shed 7 bases, and the junction held 9 bases outside the gene matches.

The gene calls are TRBV30 and TRBJ1-5; TRBD1 might be the D (5 bases). CDR1 GTSNPN and CDR2 SVGIG come from the germline V gene (reference sequence). The CDR3 runs 15 residues. With 2 bases removed from V and 4 bases from J, the gap between germline ends came to 15 bases. CDR3 bases: TGTGCCTGGAGTCCCCCCGGGGCGCAGAATCAGCCCCAGCATTTT. It is translated as CAWSPPGAQNQPQHF.